The rows below give T cell receptor beta chains drawn from one sample of a study of CD8 T cells in Susac syndrome. TCRdb re-called the immunoSEQ multiplex PCR reads with MiXCR, one entry per CDR3 protein. The table shows 74,000 or so distinct CDR3 sequences, with about 93% occurring only once. Sequenced input: CD4+ T cells from PBMCs. These receptors were obtained from a human donor with Susac syndrome. The CDR3 runs from the conserved cysteine through the conserved F or W. D genes are given only for firm matches. Not all rows give a size; the values are once, few, many and, for expanded clones, a class.

J gene,V gene,D gene,clone size,CDR3 DNA,CDR3 protein
TRBJ2-5,TRBV21-1,-,-,TGTGCCAGCAGCACTAGCGGGAGGGGAGAGACCCAGTACTTC,CASSTSGRGETQYF
TRBJ2-1,TRBV7-2,TRBD2,-,TGTGCCAGCAGCTACGGACTAGTTGGTTTCTCCTACAATGAGCAGTTCTTC,CASSYGLVGFSYNEQFF
TRBJ2-4,TRBV6-2/TRBV6-3,-,-,TGTGCCAGCATCCCGGGACCCTTTGCCAAAAACATTCAGTACTTC,CASIPGPFAKNIQYF
TRBJ1-5,TRBV7-2,TRBD1,-,TGTGCCAGCAGCTTAGCTACCGGGACAGGGGGCAATCAGCCCCAGCATTTT,CASSLATGTGGNQPQHF
TRBJ2-4,TRBV5-6,-,-,TGTGCCAGCACTTCCCAACGGACCGGGGCCAACATTCAGTACTTC,CASTSQRTGANIQYF
TRBJ2-2,TRBV27,-,-,TGTGCCAGCAGTTTATCGTTTACCGGGGAGCTGTTTTTT,CASSLSFTGELFF
TRBJ2-3,TRBV7-2,-,-,TGTGCCAGCAGCTTAGCGAGACCCCCGGATACGCAGTATTTT,CASSLARPPDTQYF
TRBJ2-1,TRBV5-4,-,-,TGTGCCAGCACCTACCTCGCAAGGGAAAATGAGCAGTTCTTC,CASTYLARENEQFF
TRBJ1-2,TRBV28,-,-,TGTGCCAGCGGGACATACTATGGCTACACCTTC,CASGTYYGYTF
TRBJ1-1,TRBV6-2/TRBV6-3,-,-,TGTGCCAGCAGTTACTCGTACACTGAAGCTTTCTTT,CASSYSYTEAFF
TRBJ2-7,TRBV28,TRBD1,-,TGTGCCAGCAGTCTGGAGGGACAGGGGATCTACGAGCAGTACTTC,CASSLEGQGIYEQYF
TRBJ1-3,TRBV7-8,-,-,TGTGCCAGCAGCTTCGGAGACGGTGGAAACACCATATATTTT,CASSFGDGGNTIYF
TRBJ2-1,TRBV7-2,-,-,TGTGCCAGCAGCTTGGGCGGGCTAGCCTACAATGAGCAGTTCTTC,CASSLGGLAYNEQFF
TRBJ2-2,TRBV4-3,-,few,TGCGCCAGCAGCCAAGACGTACCCCCGGGGGAGCTGTTTTTT,CASSQDVPPGELFF
TRBJ1-5,TRBV2,TRBD1,-,TGTGCCAGCAGTGAACGACAGGGGAATCAGCCCCAGCATTTT,CASSERQGNQPQHF
TRBJ2-1,TRBV7-2,TRBD2,-,TGTGCCAGCAGCCTAGGATCTAGCGGGCTAAATGAGCAGTTCTTC,CASSLGSSGLNEQFF
TRBJ2-1,TRBV20-1,TRBD2,-,TGCAGTGCTACAACCCCGTGGGGCGGGAGCTCCTACAATGAGCAGTTCTTC,CSATTPWGGSSYNEQFF
TRBJ1-6,TRBV12-3/TRBV12-4,TRBD1,-,TGTGCCAGCAGCACGACAGGGTGGGGATCACCCCTCCACTTT,CASSTTGWGSPLHF
TRBJ2-7,TRBV7-2,-,-,TGTGCCAGCAGCTTAGGAGTTGCCGAGCAGTACTTC,CASSLGVAEQYF
TRBJ1-1,TRBV20-1,TRBD1,-,TGCAGTGCTAGGGGGGACAGGAACACTGAAGCTTTCTTT,CSARGDRNTEAFF
TRBJ1-2,TRBV6-1,-,once,TGTGCCAGCAGTGCTTACGAGCTAAGGAGTTCCGGCAATGGCTACACCTTC,CASSAYELRSSGNGYTF
TRBJ2-1,TRBV15,TRBD2,-,TGTGCCACCAGCAGAGATGCCGGGACTAGCGGACTCTTTTCCTACAATGAGCAGTTCTTC,CATSRDAGTSGLFSYNEQFF
TRBJ2-7,TRBV30,-,once,TGTGCCTGGAGTCCCAGAAATTACGAGCAGTACTTC,CAWSPRNYEQYF
TRBJ1-4,TRBV18,-,-,TGTGCCAGCTCCCGGGGTCGGCCGCCTAATGAAAAACTGTTTTTT,CASSRGRPPNEKLFF
TRBJ1-5,TRBV7-2,-,-,TGTGCCAGCAGCTTAGAGGCATATCAGCCCCAGCATTTT,CASSLEAYQPQHF
TRBJ2-7,TRBV6-5,-,-,TGTGCCAGCAGTGTCGCAGGGAGCTCCTACGAGCAGTACTTC,CASSVAGSSYEQYF
TRBJ2-4,TRBV6-2/TRBV6-3,-,-,TGTGCCAGCACCTCCTCGGGGAAAAACATTCAGTACTTC,CASTSSGKNIQYF
TRBJ1-1,TRBV7-9,-,-,TGTGCCAGCAGCTTTCGCCCCGGCCCGAACACTGAAGCTTTCTTT,CASSFRPGPNTEAFF
TRBJ1-1,TRBV6-5,-,-,TGTGCCAGCAGTTACTCGATAGCGAACACTGAAGCTTTCTTT,CASSYSIANTEAFF
TRBJ1-3,TRBV7-2,-,-,TGTGCCAGCAGCGTAGGTTACCTAAACACCATATATTTT,CASSVGYLNTIYF
TRBJ1-5,TRBV15,-,-,TGTGCCACCAGACCGGACTACAGCAATCAGCCCCAGCATTTT,CATRPDYSNQPQHF
TRBJ2-1,TRBV5-1,-,-,TGCGCCAGCAGCTTTAAGTCCGAACCACCCAATGAGCAGTTCTTC,CASSFKSEPPNEQFF
TRBJ2-3,TRBV24-1,TRBD2,-,TGTGCCACCAGTGACGCGGGAGTTAGGGATACGCAGTATTTT,CATSDAGVRDTQYF
TRBJ2-7,TRBV14,TRBD2,-,TGTGCCAGCAGCCCTCTGATGGGGGGGGACTACGAGCAGTACTTC,CASSPLMGGDYEQYF
TRBJ2-7,TRBV29-1,-,-,TGCAGCTTTCTCCTTAACTACGAGCAGTACTTC,CSFLLNYEQYF
TRBJ2-7,TRBV12-3/TRBV12-4,-,-,TGTGCCAGCAGTTTTCAGGGGACACGAGGAGAGCAGTACTTC,CASSFQGTRGEQYF
TRBJ2-1,TRBV11-2,TRBD2,-,TGTGCCAGCAGACCGACAAAGCGGCTAGCGGGCTCCTACAATGAGCAGTTCTTC,CASRPTKRLAGSYNEQFF
TRBJ1-5,TRBV7-2,TRBD1,-,TGTGCCAGCAGCTCGTCGTCCGGGACAGCCCAGCATTTT,CASSSSSGTAQHF
TRBJ2-1,TRBV3-1,-,-,TGTGCCAGCAGACTTGTCAATGAGCAGTTCTTC,CASRLVNEQFF
TRBJ2-7,TRBV6-1,-,-,TGTGCCAGCAGTGTCCTCTACGAGCAGTACTTC,CASSVLYEQYF
TRBJ2-3,TRBV30,-,-,TGTGCCTGGAGTGCACGAAGCACAGATACGCAGTATTTT,CAWSARSTDTQYF
TRBJ2-3,TRBV12-3/TRBV12-4,TRBD2,-,TGTGCCAGCAGTTTATCGCGACTAGCCACAGATACGCAGTATTTT,CASSLSRLATDTQYF
TRBJ1-6,TRBV19,-,-,TGTGCCAGTAGGATAGATGTTTGGAATTCACCCCTCCACTTT,CASRIDVWNSPLHF